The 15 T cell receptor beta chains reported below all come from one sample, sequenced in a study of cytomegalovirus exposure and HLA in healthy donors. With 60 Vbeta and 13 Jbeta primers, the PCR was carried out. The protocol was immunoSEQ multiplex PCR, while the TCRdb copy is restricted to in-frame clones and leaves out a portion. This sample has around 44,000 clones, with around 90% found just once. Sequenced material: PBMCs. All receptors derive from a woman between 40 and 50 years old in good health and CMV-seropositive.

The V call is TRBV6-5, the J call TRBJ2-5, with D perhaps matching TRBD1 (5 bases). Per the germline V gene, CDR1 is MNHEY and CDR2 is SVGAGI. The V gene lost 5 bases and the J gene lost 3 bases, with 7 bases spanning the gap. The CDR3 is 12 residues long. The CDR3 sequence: CASSTGEETQYF. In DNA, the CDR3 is TGTGCCAGCAGTACAGGAGAAGAGACCCAGTACTTC.

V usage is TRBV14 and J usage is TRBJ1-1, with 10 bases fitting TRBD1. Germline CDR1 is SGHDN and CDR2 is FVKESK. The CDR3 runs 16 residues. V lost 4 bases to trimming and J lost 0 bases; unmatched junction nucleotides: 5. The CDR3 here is CASSLSGTGVNTEAFF. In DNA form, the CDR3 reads TGTGCCAGCAGCCTGTCCGGGACAGGGGTGAACACTGAAGCTTTCTTT.

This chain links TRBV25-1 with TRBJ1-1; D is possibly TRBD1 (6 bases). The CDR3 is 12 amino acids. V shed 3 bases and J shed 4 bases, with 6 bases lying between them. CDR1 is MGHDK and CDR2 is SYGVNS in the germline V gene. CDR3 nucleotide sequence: TGTGCCAGCAGTGAGGACAGCACTGAAGCTTTCTTT. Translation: CASSEDSTEAFF.

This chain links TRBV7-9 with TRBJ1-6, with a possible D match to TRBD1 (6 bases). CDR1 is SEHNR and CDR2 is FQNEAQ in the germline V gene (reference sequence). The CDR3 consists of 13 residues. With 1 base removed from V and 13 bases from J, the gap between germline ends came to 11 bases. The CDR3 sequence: CASSLGGPGPLHF. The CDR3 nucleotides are TGTGCCAGCAGCTTAGGGGGGCCCGGCCCCCTCCACTTT.

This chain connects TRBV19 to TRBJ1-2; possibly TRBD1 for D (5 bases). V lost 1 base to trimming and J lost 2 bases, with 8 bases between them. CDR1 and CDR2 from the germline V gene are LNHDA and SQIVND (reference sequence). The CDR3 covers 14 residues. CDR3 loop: CASSIAGINYGYTF. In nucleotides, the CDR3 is TGTGCCAGTAGTATAGCAGGGATAAACTATGGCTACACCTTC.

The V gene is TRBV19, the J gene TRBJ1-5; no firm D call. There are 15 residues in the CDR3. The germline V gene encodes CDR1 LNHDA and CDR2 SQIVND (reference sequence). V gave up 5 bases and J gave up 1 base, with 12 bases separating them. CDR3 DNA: TGTGCCAGTAGTGTCCAGAGAGGGAGCAATCAGCCCCAGCATTTT. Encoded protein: CASSVQRGSNQPQHF.

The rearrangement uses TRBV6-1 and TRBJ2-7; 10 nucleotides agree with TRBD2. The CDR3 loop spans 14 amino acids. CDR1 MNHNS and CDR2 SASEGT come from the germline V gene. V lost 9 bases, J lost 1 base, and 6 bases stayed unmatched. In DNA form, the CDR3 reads TGTGCCAGTTTCGAGCGGGGGGGATCCTACGAGCAGTACTTC. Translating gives CASFERGGSYEQYF.

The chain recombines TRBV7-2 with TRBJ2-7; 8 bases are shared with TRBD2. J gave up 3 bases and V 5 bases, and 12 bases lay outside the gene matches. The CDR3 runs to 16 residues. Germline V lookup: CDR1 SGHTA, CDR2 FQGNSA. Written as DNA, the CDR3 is TGTGCCAGCAGCCCCCGCTCCACCGGGACTAGCTACGAGCAGTACTTC. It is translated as CASSPRSTGTSYEQYF. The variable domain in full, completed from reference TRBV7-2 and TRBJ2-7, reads GAGVSQSPSNKVTEKGKDVELRCDPISGHTALYWYRQSLGQGLEFLIYFQGNSAPDKSGLPSDRFSAERTGGSVSTLTIQRTQQEDSAVYLCASSPRSTGTSYEQYFGPGTRLTVT.

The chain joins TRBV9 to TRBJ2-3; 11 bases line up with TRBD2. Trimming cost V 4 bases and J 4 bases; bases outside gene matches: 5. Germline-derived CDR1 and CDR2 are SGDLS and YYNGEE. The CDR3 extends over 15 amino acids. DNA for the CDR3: TGTGCCAGCAGCTTTAGCGGGAGGGTCGCAGATACGCAGTATTTT. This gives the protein CASSFSGRVADTQYF. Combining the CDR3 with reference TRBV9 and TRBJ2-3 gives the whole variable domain DSGVTQTPKHLITATGQRVTLRCSPRSGDLSVYWYQQSLDQGLQFLIQYYNGEERAKGNILERFSAQQFPDLHSELNLSSLELGDSALYFCASSFSGRVADTQYFGPGTRLTVL.

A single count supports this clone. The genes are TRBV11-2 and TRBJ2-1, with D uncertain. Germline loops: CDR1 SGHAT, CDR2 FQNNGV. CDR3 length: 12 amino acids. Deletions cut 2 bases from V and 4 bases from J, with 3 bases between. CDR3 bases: TGTGCCAGCAGCTTACCTTACAATGAGCAGTTCTTC. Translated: CASSLPYNEQFF.

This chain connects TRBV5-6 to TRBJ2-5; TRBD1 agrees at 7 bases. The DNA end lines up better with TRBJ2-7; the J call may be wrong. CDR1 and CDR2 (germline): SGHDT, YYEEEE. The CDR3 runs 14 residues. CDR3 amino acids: CASSSWDRFYEQYF. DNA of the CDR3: TGTGCCAGCAGCTCATGGGACAGATTTTACGAGCAGTACTTC.

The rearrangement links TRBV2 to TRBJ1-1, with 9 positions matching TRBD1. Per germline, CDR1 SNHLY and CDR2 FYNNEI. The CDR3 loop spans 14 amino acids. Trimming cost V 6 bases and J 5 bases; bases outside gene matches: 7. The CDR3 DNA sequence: TGTGCCAGCAGCGGACAGGGGAAAGGAACTGAAGCTTTCTTT. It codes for CASSGQGKGTEAFF.

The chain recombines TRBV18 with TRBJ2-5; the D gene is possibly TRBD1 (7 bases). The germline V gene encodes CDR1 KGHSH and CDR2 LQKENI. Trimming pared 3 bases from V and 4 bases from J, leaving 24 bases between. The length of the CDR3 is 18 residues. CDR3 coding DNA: TGTGCCAGCTCACCTCGTATGCTGGAGGGGGCGAAGGTAGAGACCCAGTACTTC. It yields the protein CASSPRMLEGAKVETQYF.

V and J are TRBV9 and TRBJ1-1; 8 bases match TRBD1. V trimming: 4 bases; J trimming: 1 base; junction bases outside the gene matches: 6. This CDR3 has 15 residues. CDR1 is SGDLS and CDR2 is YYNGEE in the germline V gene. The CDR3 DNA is TGTGCCAGCAGCACGGATGGACAGGGGAACACTGAAGCTTTCTTT. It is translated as CASSTDGQGNTEAFF.

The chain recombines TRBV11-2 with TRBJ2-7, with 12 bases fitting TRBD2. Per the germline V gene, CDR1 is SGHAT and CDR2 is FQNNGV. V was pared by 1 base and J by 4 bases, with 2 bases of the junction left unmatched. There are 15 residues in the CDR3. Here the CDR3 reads CASSLATSGGYEQYF. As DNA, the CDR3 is TGTGCCAGCAGCTTAGCGACTAGCGGGGGATACGAGCAGTACTTC. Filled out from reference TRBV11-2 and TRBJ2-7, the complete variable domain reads EAGVAQSPRYKIIEKRQSVAFWCNPISGHATLYWYQQILGQGPKLLIQFQNNGVVDDSQLPKDRFSAERLKGVDSTLKIQPAKLEDSAVYLCASSLATSGGYEQYFGPGTRLTVT.